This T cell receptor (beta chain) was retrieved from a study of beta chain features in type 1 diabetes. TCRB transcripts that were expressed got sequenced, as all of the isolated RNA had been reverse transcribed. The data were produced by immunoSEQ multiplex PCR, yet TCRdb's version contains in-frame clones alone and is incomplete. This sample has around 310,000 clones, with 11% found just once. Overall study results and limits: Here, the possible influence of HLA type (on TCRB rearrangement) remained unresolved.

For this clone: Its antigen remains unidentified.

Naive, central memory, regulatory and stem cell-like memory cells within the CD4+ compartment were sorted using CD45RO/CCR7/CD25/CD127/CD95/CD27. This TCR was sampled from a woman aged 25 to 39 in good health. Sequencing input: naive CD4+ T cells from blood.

The DNA of the CDR3 is TGTGCCAGCAGTTCGAGACAGGGGGCCGGGGAGACCCAGTACTTC. It yields the protein CASSSRQGAGETQYF. This chain joins TRBV27 and TRBJ2-5; 10 positions agree with TRBD1. CDR1 and CDR2 (germline): MNHEY, SMNVEV (reference sequence). There are 15 residues in the CDR3. V was clipped by 4 bases and J by 5 bases; unmatched bases: 7.